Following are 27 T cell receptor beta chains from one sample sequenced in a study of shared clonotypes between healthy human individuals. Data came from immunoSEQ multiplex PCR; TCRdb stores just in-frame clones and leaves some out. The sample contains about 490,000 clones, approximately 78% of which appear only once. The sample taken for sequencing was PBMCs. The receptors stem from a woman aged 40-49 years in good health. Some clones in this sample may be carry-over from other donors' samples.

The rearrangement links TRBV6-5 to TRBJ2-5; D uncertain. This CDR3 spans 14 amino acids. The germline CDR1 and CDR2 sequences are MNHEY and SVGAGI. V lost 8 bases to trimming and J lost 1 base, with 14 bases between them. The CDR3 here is CASASGLGQETQYF. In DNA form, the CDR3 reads TGTGCCAGCGCCTCAGGATTGGGCCAAGAGACCCAGTACTTC.

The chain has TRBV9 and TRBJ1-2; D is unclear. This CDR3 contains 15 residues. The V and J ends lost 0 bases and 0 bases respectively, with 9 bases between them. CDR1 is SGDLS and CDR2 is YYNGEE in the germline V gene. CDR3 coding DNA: TGTGCCAGCAGCGTAGGGGCAGAGTCTAACTATGGCTACACCTTC. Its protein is CASSVGAESNYGYTF.

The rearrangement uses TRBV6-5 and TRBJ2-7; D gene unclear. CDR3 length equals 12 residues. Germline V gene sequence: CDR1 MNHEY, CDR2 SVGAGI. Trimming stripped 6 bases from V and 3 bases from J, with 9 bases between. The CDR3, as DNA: TGTGCCAGCAGAAGACAATACTACGAGCAGTACTTC. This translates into CASRRQYYEQYF.

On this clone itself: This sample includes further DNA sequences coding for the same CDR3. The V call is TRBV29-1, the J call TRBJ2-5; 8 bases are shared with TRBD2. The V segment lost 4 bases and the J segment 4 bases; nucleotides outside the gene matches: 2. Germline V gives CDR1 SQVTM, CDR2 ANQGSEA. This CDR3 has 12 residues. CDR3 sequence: CSVVRGGETQYF. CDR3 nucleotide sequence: TGCAGCGTTGTACGGGGGGGAGAGACCCAGTACTTC.

CDR3 amino acids: CASSDRLAGRTYEQYF. The CDR3 DNA follows: TGTGCCAGCAGTGACCGGCTAGCGGGAAGAACCTACGAGCAGTACTTC. V is TRBV6-4 and J is TRBJ2-7; 9 positions agree with TRBD2. Unmatched junction bases numbered 7, after V lost 2 bases and J lost 2 bases. Germline values: CDR1 MRHNA, CDR2 SNTAGT. The CDR3 is 16 residues long.

CDR3 protein: CASSRGQARVTSYNEQFF. The CDR3 bases are TGTGCCAGCAGCCGGGGACAGGCCCGCGTGACCTCCTACAATGAGCAGTTCTTC. The chain is built from TRBV5-4 and TRBJ2-1, with 8 bases that match TRBD1. The germline V gene has CDR1 SGHNT and CDR2 YYREEE (reference sequence). This CDR3 has 18 amino acids. V was pared by 4 bases and J by 0 bases, with 12 bases of the junction left unmatched.

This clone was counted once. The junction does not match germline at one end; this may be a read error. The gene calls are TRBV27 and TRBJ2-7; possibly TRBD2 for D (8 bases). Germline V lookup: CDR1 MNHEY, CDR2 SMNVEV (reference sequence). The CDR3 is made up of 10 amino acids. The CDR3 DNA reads TGCGGGAGGGACAGCTTCGAGCAGTACTTC. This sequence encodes CGRDSFEQYF.

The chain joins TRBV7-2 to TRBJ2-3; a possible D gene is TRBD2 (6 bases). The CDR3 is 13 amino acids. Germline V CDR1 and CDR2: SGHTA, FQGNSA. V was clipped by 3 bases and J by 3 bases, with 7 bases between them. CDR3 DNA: TGTGCCAGCAGCTTTGGGGGGACAGATACGCAGTATTTT. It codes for CASSFGGTDTQYF.

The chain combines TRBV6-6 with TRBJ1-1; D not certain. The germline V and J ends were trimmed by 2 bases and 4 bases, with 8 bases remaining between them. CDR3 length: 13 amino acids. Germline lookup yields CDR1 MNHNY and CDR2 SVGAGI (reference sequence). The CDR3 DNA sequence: TGTGCCAGCAGTTACGAAGGAGGCACTGAAGCTTTCTTT. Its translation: CASSYEGGTEAFF.

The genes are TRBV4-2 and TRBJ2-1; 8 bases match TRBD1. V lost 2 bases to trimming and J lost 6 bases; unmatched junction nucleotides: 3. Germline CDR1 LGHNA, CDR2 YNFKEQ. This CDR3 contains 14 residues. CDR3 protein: CASSQPDRGNEQFF. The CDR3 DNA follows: TGTGCCAGCAGCCAACCTGACAGGGGCAATGAGCAGTTCTTC.

CDR3 amino acids: CASSLRGYEHGTDTQYF. CDR3 DNA: TGTGCCAGCAGCTTGCGCGGCTATGAACATGGCACAGATACGCAGTATTTT. The chain links TRBV7-8 to TRBJ2-3; D is ambiguous. This CDR3 spans 17 amino acids. Germline CDR1 SGHVS, CDR2 FQNEAQ. V gave up 3 bases and J gave up 1 base, with 17 bases separating them.

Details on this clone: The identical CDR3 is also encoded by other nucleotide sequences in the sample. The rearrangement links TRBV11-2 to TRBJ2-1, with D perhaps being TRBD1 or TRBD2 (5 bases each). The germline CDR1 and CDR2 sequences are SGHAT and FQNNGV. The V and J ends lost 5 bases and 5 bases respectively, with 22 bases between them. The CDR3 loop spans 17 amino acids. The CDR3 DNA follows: TGTGCCAGCAGCCTCCTTGGACCCGGGGCCTCGGACAATGAGCAGTTCTTC. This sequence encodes CASSLLGPGASDNEQFF. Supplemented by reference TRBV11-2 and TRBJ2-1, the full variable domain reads EAGVAQSPRYKIIEKRQSVAFWCNPISGHATLYWYQQILGQGPKLLIQFQNNGVVDDSQLPKDRFSAERLKGVDSTLKIQPAKLEDSAVYLCASSLLGPGASDNEQFFGPGTRLTVL.

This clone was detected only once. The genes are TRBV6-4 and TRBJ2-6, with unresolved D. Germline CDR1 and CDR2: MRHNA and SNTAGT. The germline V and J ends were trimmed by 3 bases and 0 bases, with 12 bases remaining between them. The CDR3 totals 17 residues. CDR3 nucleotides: TGTGCCAGCAGTGAATTTCCGACGAGCTCTGGGGCCAACGTCCTGACTTTC. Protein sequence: CASSEFPTSSGANVLTF.

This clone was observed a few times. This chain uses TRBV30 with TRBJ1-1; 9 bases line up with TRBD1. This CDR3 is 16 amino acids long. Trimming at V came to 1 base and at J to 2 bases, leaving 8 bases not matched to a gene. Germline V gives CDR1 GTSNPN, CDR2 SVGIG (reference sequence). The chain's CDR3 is CAWSETRDRENTEAFF. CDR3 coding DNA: TGTGCCTGGAGTGAAACTCGGGACAGGGAAAACACTGAAGCTTTCTTT.

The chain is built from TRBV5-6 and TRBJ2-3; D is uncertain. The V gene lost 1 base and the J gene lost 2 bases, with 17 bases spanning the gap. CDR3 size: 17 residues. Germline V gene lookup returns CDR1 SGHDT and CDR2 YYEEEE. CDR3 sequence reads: CASSLMGRLANTDTQYF. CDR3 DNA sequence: TGTGCCAGCAGCTTGATGGGCAGATTAGCCAACACAGATACGCAGTATTTT.

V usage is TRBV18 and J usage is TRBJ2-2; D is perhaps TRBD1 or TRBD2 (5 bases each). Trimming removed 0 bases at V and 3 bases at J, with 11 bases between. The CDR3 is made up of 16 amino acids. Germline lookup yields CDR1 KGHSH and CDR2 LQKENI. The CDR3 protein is CASSPPEGPYTGELFF. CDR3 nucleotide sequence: TGTGCCAGCTCACCACCAGAGGGGCCCTACACCGGGGAGCTGTTTTTT.

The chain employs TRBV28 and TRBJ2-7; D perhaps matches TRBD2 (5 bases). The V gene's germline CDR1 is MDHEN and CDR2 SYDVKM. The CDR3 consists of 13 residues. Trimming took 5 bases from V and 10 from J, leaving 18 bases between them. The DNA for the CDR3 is TGTGCCAGCAGTCAGAGCGGTCCAGTAAAACAGTACTTC. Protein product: CASSQSGPVKQYF.

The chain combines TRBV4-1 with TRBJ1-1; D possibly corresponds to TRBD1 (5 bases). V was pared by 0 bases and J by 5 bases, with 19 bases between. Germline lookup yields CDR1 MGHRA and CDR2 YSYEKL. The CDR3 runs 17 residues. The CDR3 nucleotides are TGCGCCAGCAGCCAAGACCGCCTCCTGGACAAACGGACTGAAGCTTTCTTT. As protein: CASSQDRLLDKRTEAFF.

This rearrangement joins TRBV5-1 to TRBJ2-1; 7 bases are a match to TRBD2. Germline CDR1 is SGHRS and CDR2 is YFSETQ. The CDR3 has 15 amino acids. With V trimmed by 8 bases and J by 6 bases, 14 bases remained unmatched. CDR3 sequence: CARRLLGGSGNEQFF. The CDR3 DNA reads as TGCGCCAGGCGACTACTAGGCGGGAGCGGCAATGAGCAGTTCTTC.

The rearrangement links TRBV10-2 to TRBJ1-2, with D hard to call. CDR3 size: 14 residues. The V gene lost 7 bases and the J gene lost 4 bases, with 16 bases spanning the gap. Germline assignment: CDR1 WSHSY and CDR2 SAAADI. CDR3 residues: CASTPPGGPYGYTF. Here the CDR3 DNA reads TGCGCCAGCACCCCGCCGGGAGGCCCCTATGGCTACACCTTC.

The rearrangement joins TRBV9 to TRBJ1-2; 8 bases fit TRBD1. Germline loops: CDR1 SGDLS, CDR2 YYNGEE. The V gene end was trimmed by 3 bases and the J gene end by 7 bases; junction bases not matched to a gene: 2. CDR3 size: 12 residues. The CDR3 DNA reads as TGTGCCAGCAGCGCGACAGGGGTTGGCTACACCTTC. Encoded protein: CASSATGVGYTF.

The CDR3 bases are TGTGCCTGGAGTGCACAGACCAACACCGGGGAGCTGTTTTTT. Residues: CAWSAQTNTGELFF. The chain employs TRBV30 and TRBJ2-2; D is ambiguous. The V end was cut by 1 base, the J end by 2 bases, with 8 bases between. In germline, CDR1 is GTSNPN, CDR2 SVGIG (reference sequence). The CDR3 has 14 residues.

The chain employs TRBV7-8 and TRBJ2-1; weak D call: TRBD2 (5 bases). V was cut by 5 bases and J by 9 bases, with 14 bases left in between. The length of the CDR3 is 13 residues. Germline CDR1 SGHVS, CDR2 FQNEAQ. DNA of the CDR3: TGTGCCAGCAGCGCCAGCCGGGATTCTGAGCAGTTCTTC. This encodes CASSASRDSEQFF.

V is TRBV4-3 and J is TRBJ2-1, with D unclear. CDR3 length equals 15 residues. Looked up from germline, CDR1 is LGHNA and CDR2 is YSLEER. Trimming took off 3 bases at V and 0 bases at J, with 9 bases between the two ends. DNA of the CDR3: TGCGCCAGCAGCCAGGATTGGGGCTCCTACAATGAGCAGTTCTTC. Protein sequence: CASSQDWGSYNEQFF.

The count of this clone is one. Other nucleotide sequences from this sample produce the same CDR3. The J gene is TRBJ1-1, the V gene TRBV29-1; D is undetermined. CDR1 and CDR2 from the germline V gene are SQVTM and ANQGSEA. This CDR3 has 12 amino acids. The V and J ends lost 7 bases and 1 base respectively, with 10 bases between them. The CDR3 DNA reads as TGCAGCGCCACAGTAGCGAACACTGAAGCTTTCTTT. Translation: CSATVANTEAFF. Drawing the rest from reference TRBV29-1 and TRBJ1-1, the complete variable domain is SAVISQKPSRDICQRGTSLTIQCQVDSQVTMMFWYRQQPGQSLTLIATANQGSEATYESGFVIDKFPISRPNLTFSTLTVSNMSPEDSSIYLCSATVANTEAFFGQGTRLTVV.

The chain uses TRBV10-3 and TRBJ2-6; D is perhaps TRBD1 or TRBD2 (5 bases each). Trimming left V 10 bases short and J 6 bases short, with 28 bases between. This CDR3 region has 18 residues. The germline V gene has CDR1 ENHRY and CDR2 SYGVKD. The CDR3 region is CATRRPGAGAQAANVLTF. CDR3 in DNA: TGTGCCACGCGACGACCTGGGGCGGGCGCCCAAGCGGCCAACGTCCTGACTTTC.

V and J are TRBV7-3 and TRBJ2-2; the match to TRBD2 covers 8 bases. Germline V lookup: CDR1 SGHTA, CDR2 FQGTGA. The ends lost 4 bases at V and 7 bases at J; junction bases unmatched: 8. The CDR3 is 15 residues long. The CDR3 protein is CASSSGREAFGELFF. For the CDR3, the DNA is TGTGCCAGCAGCTCTGGGCGGGAGGCGTTCGGGGAGCTGTTTTTT.